Shown below are 20 T cell receptor beta chains from a single sample sequenced in a study of T-cell memory formation after mild COVID-19. TCRdb re-derived calls from the 5' RACE reads in MiXCR, one entry per CDR3 protein. The sample carries about 470,000 distinct CDR3 sequences, roughly 23% recorded once. Sample: PBMCs or a T cell subset sorted from them (not recorded which). Receptors originate from an adult woman who had mild COVID-19 (a few samples of this study predate the infection). Cell type and time point are not known.

V gene TRBV9 combines with J gene TRBJ1-3; no clear D. Trimming removed 0 bases from V and 0 bases from J, with 16 bases in between. Germline V gene sequence: CDR1 SGDLS, CDR2 YYNGEE. The CDR3 runs to 18 residues. CDR3 DNA sequence: TGTGCCAGCAGCGTAGGCCCTCAGTCTCTTCTCTCTGGAAACACCATATATTTT. Translating it yields CASSVGPQSLLSGNTIYF. Complete variable domain (other parts from reference TRBV9 and TRBJ1-3): DSGVTQTPKHLITATGQRVTLRCSPRSGDLSVYWYQQSLDQGLQFLIQYYNGEERAKGNILERFSAQQFPDLHSELNLSSLELGDSALYFCASSVGPQSLLSGNTIYFGEGSWLTVV.

The table lists this clonotype with a few counts. The genes are TRBV6-2 or TRBV6-3 and TRBJ2-1; D possibly corresponds to TRBD1 (5 bases). This CDR3 region has 15 residues. CDR1 MNHEY and CDR2 SVGEGT come from the germline V gene. V was shortened by 6 bases and J by 5 bases, with 17 bases between the two germline ends. CDR3 coding DNA: TGTGCCAGCAGCCGGCCTTCCAGGGCGGACAATGAGCAGTTCTTC. It codes for CASSRPSRADNEQFF.

This clonotype was picked up a small number of times. Its ends do not fully match the called genes, so a read error is possible. The chain recombines TRBV7-7 with TRBJ2-5; D not resolved. The germline V gene has CDR1 SSHAT and CDR2 FNYEAQ (reference sequence). This CDR3 is built from 13 residues. CDR3 amino acids: CASSPPPWETQYF. The CDR3 DNA follows: TGTGCTAGCAGCCCGCCGCCGTGGGAGACCCAGTACTTC.

This clonotype was counted between two and nine times. The chain joins TRBV27 to TRBJ2-1, with TRBD1 as a possible D gene (5 bases). This CDR3 is 17 amino acids long. Between the trimmed V and J ends, which lost 0 bases and 0 bases, there was a span of 12 bases. Germline V CDR1 and CDR2: MNHEY, SMNVEV (reference sequence). CDR3 nucleotides: TGTGCCAGCAGTTTATCAGTTCCAGGGTACTCCTACAATGAGCAGTTCTTC. It specifies CASSLSVPGYSYNEQFF.

The chain links TRBV6-2 or TRBV6-3 to TRBJ2-3, with D possibly TRBD2 on 5 matching bases. Trimming removed 7 bases from V and 5 bases from J, with 10 bases in between. The CDR3 totals 12 residues. The germline V gene encodes CDR1 MNHEY and CDR2 SVGEGT. This CDR3 reads CASKAAGDTQYF. In DNA form, the CDR3 reads TGTGCCAGCAAGGCCGCGGGAGATACGCAGTATTTT.

The rearrangement links TRBV28 to TRBJ2-3, with 10 nucleotides matching TRBD2. Trimming took 8 bases from V and 4 from J; bases not matched to a gene: 9. Germline CDR1 reads MDHEN; CDR2 reads SYDVKM. CDR3 length equals 15 residues. The CDR3 bases are TGTGCCAGCCAAAAACTAGCGGGACCTTCAGATACGCAGTATTTT. Residues: CASQKLAGPSDTQYF.

The V gene is TRBV7-8, the J gene TRBJ2-5; tentative D call: TRBD1 (5 bases). The CDR3 is 14 residues long. V gave up 5 bases and J gave up 7 bases, with 17 bases separating them. CDR1 and CDR2 (germline): SGHVS, FQNEAQ. The DNA for the CDR3 is TGTGCCAGCAGCCCCAGGGAAGGAATGCGGACCCAGTACTTC. Translation: CASSPREGMRTQYF.

The sample holds a few counts of this clonotype. CDR3 amino acids: CASSPLAGDTDTQYF. The CDR3 DNA reads TGTGCCAGCAGTCCACTAGCGGGGGACACAGATACGCAGTATTTT. The V gene is TRBV12-3 or TRBV12-4, the J gene TRBJ2-3, with 11 bases identical to TRBD2. J lost 2 bases, V lost 5 bases, and 3 bases had no gene match. The CDR3 spans 15 residues.

The chain links TRBV20-1 to TRBJ2-7, with 11 bases fitting TRBD2. J was trimmed by 2 bases and V by 4 bases; bases with no gene match: 1. CDR3 length equals 13 residues. Germline-derived CDR1 and CDR2 are DFQATT and SNEGSKA (reference sequence). CDR3 DNA sequence: TGCAGTGCTACGACTAGCGGGACCTACGAGCAGTACTTC. Translation gives CSATTSGTYEQYF.

This clonotype was detected only a few times. The chain couples TRBV10-3 to TRBJ2-7; 10 nucleotides match TRBD2. The germline V gene encodes CDR1 ENHRY and CDR2 SYGVKD. Germline trimming cut 3 bases from V and 4 bases from J; bases unmatched to any gene: 9. The CDR3 is 16 amino acids. The CDR3 loop reads CAISDQQRGGGYEQYF. As DNA, the CDR3 is TGTGCCATCAGTGACCAGCAGCGGGGGGGCGGTTACGAGCAGTACTTC.

V usage is TRBV10-3 and J usage is TRBJ2-7; 10 bases match TRBD1. V lost 3 bases and J lost 2; bases outside the gene matches: 4. CDR1 and CDR2 from the germline V gene are ENHRY and SYGVKD. This CDR3 is built from 15 residues. CDR3 sequence reads: CAISEDGQGAYEQYF. The CDR3 DNA follows: TGTGCCATCAGTGAAGACGGACAGGGGGCCTACGAGCAGTACTTC.

The genes are TRBV24-1 and TRBJ2-3; 8 nucleotides match TRBD2. The germline gives CDR1 KGHDR, CDR2 SFDVKD. This CDR3 has 14 residues. J lost 7 bases, V lost 3 bases, and 5 bases had no gene match. CDR3 amino acids: CATSDSGRANTQYF. CDR3 DNA sequence: TGTGCCACCAGTGATAGCGGGAGAGCTAATACGCAGTATTTT.

This chain connects TRBV6-5 to TRBJ1-1, with D possibly being TRBD1 (6 bases). The length of the CDR3 is 14 residues. Trimming removed 2 bases from V and 1 base from J, with 8 bases in between. Germline loops: CDR1 MNHEY, CDR2 SVGAGI. The CDR3 reads CASSYAGANTEAFF. CDR3 sequence (DNA): TGTGCCAGCAGTTACGCAGGGGCGAACACTGAAGCTTTCTTT.

This clonotype occurred a few times. This chain joins TRBV11-2 and TRBJ2-3; D gene unclear. CDR1 and CDR2 (germline): SGHAT, FQNNGV. CDR3 size: 8 residues. The CDR3 nucleotides are TGTGCAAAAGATACGCAGTATTTT. This sequence encodes CAKDTQYF.

This chain uses TRBV18 with TRBJ1-1, with TRBD1 matching over 8 bases. CDR3 length: 16 residues. Germline CDR1 and CDR2: KGHSH and LQKENI. The J segment lost 3 bases and the V segment lost 1 base, leaving 7 bases of the junction unmatched. The CDR3 spells CASSPQGAGGYTEAFF. CDR3 in DNA: TGTGCCAGCTCACCACAGGGGGCAGGGGGCTACACTGAAGCTTTCTTT.

The rearrangement uses TRBV20-1 and TRBJ2-1, with TRBD1 matching over 8 bases. The V and J ends lost 3 bases and 8 bases, in that order; junction bases with no gene match: 9. From germline, CDR1 is DFQATT and CDR2 SNEGSKA (reference sequence). This CDR3 has 14 amino acids. CDR3 sequence: CSASPPRGLDEQFF. CDR3 nucleotides: TGCAGTGCTAGCCCTCCCAGGGGGCTGGATGAGCAGTTCTTC.

The CDR3, as DNA: TGCGCCAGCAGCTTGCTGCAGGGGACAGGGAATGGCTACACCTTC. This encodes CASSLLQGTGNGYTF. The chain couples TRBV5-1 to TRBJ1-2; 9 bases are shared with TRBD1. The trim removed 1 base at V and 6 bases at J, leaving 7 bases unmatched. CDR1 SGHRS and CDR2 YFSETQ come from the germline V gene. The CDR3 loop spans 15 amino acids.

V and J are TRBV30 and TRBJ1-1, with a tentative D call TRBD1 (6 bases). V gave up 0 bases and J gave up 8 bases, with 19 bases separating them. Germline-derived CDR1 and CDR2 are GTSNPN and SVGIG (reference sequence). The CDR3 has 15 residues. In nucleotides, the CDR3 is TGTGCCTGGAGTGTACTCGCACCTCGGACAGCCGAAGCTTTCTTT. This gives the protein CAWSVLAPRTAEAFF. Drawing the rest from reference TRBV30 and TRBJ1-1, the complete variable domain is SQTIHQWPATLVQPVGSPLSLECTVEGTSNPNLYWYRQAAGRGLQLLFYSVGIGQISSEVPQNLSASRPQDRQFILSSKKLLLSDSGFYLCAWSVLAPRTAEAFFGQGTRLTVV.

This clonotype was counted only a few times. The chain is built from TRBV29-1 and TRBJ1-2; no firm D call. V was trimmed by 2 bases and J by 6 bases, leaving 4 bases between them. The CDR3 runs to 10 residues. Germline lookup yields CDR1 SQVTM and CDR2 ANQGSEA. The CDR3 reads CSVELDGYTF. CDR3 coding DNA: TGCAGCGTTGAATTGGATGGCTACACCTTC.

This clonotype was observed a handful of times. The chain recombines TRBV3-1 with TRBJ2-7; D tentatively reads TRBD1 or TRBD2 (5 bases each). V dropped 6 bases and J dropped 2 bases, with 14 bases sitting between them. Looked up from germline, CDR1 is LGHDT and CDR2 is YNNKEL (reference sequence). The CDR3 is 14 residues long. Here the CDR3 reads CASSPGTMTYEQYF. CDR3 nucleotide sequence: TGTGCCAGCAGTCCCGGGACCATGACCTACGAGCAGTACTTC.